These T cell receptor beta chains were read from a single sample in a study of siplizumab effects on memory and regulatory T cells. Data came from immunoSEQ multiplex PCR; TCRdb stores just in-frame clones and leaves some out. Of approximately 100,000 clones detected, about 93% appear once; the ten largest clones hold 1% to 1.5%. Sequences were obtained from non-Treg CD4+ T cells sorted from blood. These receptors were taken from a human donor in good health. Each CDR3 is given with its conserved first and last residue. The D gene is left open where the match is weak. The size field is filled for only some rows; it gives once, few, many or a size class.

d_call: -; j_call: TRBJ2-7; v_call: TRBV7-2; clone_size: -; cdr3_nt: TGTGCCAGCAGCCGACCCGAGGCCGCCCTCTACGAGCAGTACTTC; cdr3_aa: CASSRPEAALYEQYF
d_call: -; j_call: TRBJ2-5; v_call: TRBV19; clone_size: -; cdr3_nt: TGTGCCAGTAGTATAGCCCCCCCCGACGGAGGAAGCCACCAAGAGACCCAGTACTTC; cdr3_aa: CASSIAPPDGGSHQETQYF
d_call: TRBD2; j_call: TRBJ2-7; v_call: TRBV18; clone_size: -; cdr3_nt: TGTGCCAGCTCACCAGGACTAGCGGAGACCTACGAGCAGTACTTC; cdr3_aa: CASSPGLAETYEQYF
d_call: -; j_call: TRBJ2-1; v_call: TRBV7-3; clone_size: -; cdr3_nt: TGTGCCAGCAGCTTTTTCTCGAGCTCCTACAATGAGCAGTTCTTC; cdr3_aa: CASSFFSSSYNEQFF
d_call: -; j_call: TRBJ1-1; v_call: TRBV19; clone_size: -; cdr3_nt: TGTGCCAGTAGTACCGGGACACCCCTTGAGAACACTGAAGCTTTCTTT; cdr3_aa: CASSTGTPLENTEAFF
d_call: -; j_call: TRBJ2-6; v_call: TRBV2; clone_size: -; cdr3_nt: TGTGCCAGCGGCGGCAGGGCTAAGTCCGGGGCCAACGTCCTGACTTTC; cdr3_aa: CASGGRAKSGANVLTF
d_call: -; j_call: TRBJ1-4; v_call: TRBV7-3; clone_size: -; cdr3_nt: TGTGCCAGCAGCTTAACTGGGAGGCGTGGAGAAAAACTGTTTTTT; cdr3_aa: CASSLTGRRGEKLFF
d_call: TRBD2; j_call: TRBJ2-1; v_call: TRBV6-5; clone_size: -; cdr3_nt: TGTGCCGGCAGACGGACTAGCGGGGGTTACAATGAGCAGTTCTTC; cdr3_aa: CAGRRTSGGYNEQFF
d_call: -; j_call: TRBJ1-1; v_call: TRBV30; clone_size: -; cdr3_nt: TGTGCCTGGAGTGTCCGGAGTGGGTCTGAAGCTTTCTTT; cdr3_aa: CAWSVRSGSEAFF
d_call: -; j_call: TRBJ2-3; v_call: TRBV5-1; clone_size: -; cdr3_nt: TGCGCCAGCAGCTTTGACCTCACAGGCGCAGATACGCAGTATTTT; cdr3_aa: CASSFDLTGADTQYF
d_call: -; j_call: TRBJ2-7; v_call: TRBV5-1; clone_size: once; cdr3_nt: TGCGCCAGCAGCTCATCCGGGCCCACCTACGAGCAGTACTTC; cdr3_aa: CASSSSGPTYEQYF
d_call: -; j_call: TRBJ2-7; v_call: TRBV18; clone_size: -; cdr3_nt: TGTGCCAGCTCACATGCCACGCGAGGAGACTACGAGCAGTACTTC; cdr3_aa: CASSHATRGDYEQYF
d_call: -; j_call: TRBJ2-1; v_call: TRBV11-3; clone_size: -; cdr3_nt: TGTGCCAGCAGCCAGGGCTATAGCTTTGAGCAGTTCTTC; cdr3_aa: CASSQGYSFEQFF
d_call: TRBD2; j_call: TRBJ2-3; v_call: TRBV5-1; clone_size: once; cdr3_nt: TGCGCCAGCAGCGGGGGACTAGCGGGAGAGATTAGCACAGATACGCAGTATTTT; cdr3_aa: CASSGGLAGEISTDTQYF
d_call: TRBD2; j_call: TRBJ2-1; v_call: TRBV5-1; clone_size: once; cdr3_nt: TGCGCCAGCAGCACGGGACTAGCGGGAGTTTACGAGCAGTTCTTC; cdr3_aa: CASSTGLAGVYEQFF
d_call: -; j_call: TRBJ2-6; v_call: TRBV5-1; clone_size: -; cdr3_nt: TGCGCCAGCACCAAAGCCACAGGGACTGGGGCCAACGTCCTGACTTTC; cdr3_aa: CASTKATGTGANVLTF
d_call: -; j_call: TRBJ2-7; v_call: TRBV5-1; clone_size: -; cdr3_nt: TGCGCCAGCAGCCAGCTACCAAGTTTCGGCGAGCAGTACTTC; cdr3_aa: CASSQLPSFGEQYF
d_call: TRBD1; j_call: TRBJ1-1; v_call: TRBV6-1; clone_size: -; cdr3_nt: TGTGCCAGCAGCTTAAGCCCAGACAGGGTTGCTTTCTTT; cdr3_aa: CASSLSPDRVAFF
d_call: -; j_call: TRBJ2-1; v_call: TRBV5-1; clone_size: -; cdr3_nt: TGCGCCAGCAGCTTGGATGGCGCCGGAAATGAGCAGTTCTTC; cdr3_aa: CASSLDGAGNEQFF
d_call: -; j_call: TRBJ2-3; v_call: TRBV15; clone_size: -; cdr3_nt: TGTGCCACCAGCAGAGACAGGGGTGGGGATACGCAGTATTTT; cdr3_aa: CATSRDRGGDTQYF
d_call: -; j_call: TRBJ2-5; v_call: TRBV6-1; clone_size: -; cdr3_nt: TGTGCCAGCAGTGAAGGCTGGGCCGGGCTAGAGACCCAGTACTTC; cdr3_aa: CASSEGWAGLETQYF
d_call: TRBD1; j_call: TRBJ2-1; v_call: TRBV7-9; clone_size: -; cdr3_nt: TGTGCCAGCAGCTTAATCTACCTCCGGGACAGGACACACAATGAGCAGTTCTTC; cdr3_aa: CASSLIYLRDRTHNEQFF
d_call: -; j_call: TRBJ1-4; v_call: TRBV15; clone_size: -; cdr3_nt: TGTGCCACCAGCAGCAGAGAAGGGATGGAAAAACTGTTTTTT; cdr3_aa: CATSSREGMEKLFF
d_call: -; j_call: TRBJ2-3; v_call: TRBV6-1; clone_size: once; cdr3_nt: TGTGCCAGCAGTGAAAGAACAGCGAGAGGATCAGATACGCAGTATTTT; cdr3_aa: CASSERTARGSDTQYF
d_call: TRBD1; j_call: TRBJ2-7; v_call: TRBV10-3; clone_size: -; cdr3_nt: TGTGCCATCAGTCCGGGACAGGGGGCCTACGAGCAGTACTTC; cdr3_aa: CAISPGQGAYEQYF
d_call: TRBD2; j_call: TRBJ2-7; v_call: TRBV2; clone_size: -; cdr3_nt: TGTGCCAGCAGTGAACGGGTAGCGAGGGACTACTACTACGAGCAGTACTTC; cdr3_aa: CASSERVARDYYYEQYF
d_call: -; j_call: TRBJ1-4; v_call: TRBV25-1; clone_size: -; cdr3_nt: TGTGCCAGCAGTGAAGGACACACAACTGAAAAACTGTTTTTT; cdr3_aa: CASSEGHTTEKLFF
d_call: TRBD1; j_call: TRBJ1-3; v_call: TRBV5-1; clone_size: -; cdr3_nt: TGCGCCAGCAGCACAGGGGATCTCTCTGGAAACACCATATATTTT; cdr3_aa: CASSTGDLSGNTIYF
d_call: TRBD1; j_call: TRBJ1-3; v_call: TRBV6-1; clone_size: -; cdr3_nt: TGTGCCAGCAGTTTACTGCGACAGGGGTCGAACACCATATATTTT; cdr3_aa: CASSLLRQGSNTIYF
d_call: -; j_call: TRBJ2-7; v_call: TRBV7-9; clone_size: -; cdr3_nt: TGTGCCAGCAGCTTCGGTAGGGGTCTCGGCGAGCAGTACTTC; cdr3_aa: CASSFGRGLGEQYF
d_call: -; j_call: TRBJ2-7; v_call: TRBV6-6; clone_size: -; cdr3_nt: TGTGCCAGCAAGTTGGACGACTCGTGGTCCTACGAGCAGTACTTC; cdr3_aa: CASKLDDSWSYEQYF
d_call: -; j_call: TRBJ2-3; v_call: TRBV6-1; clone_size: -; cdr3_nt: TGTGCCAGCGTTCGCGGGCGGGTTACAGATACGCAGTATTTT; cdr3_aa: CASVRGRVTDTQYF
d_call: -; j_call: TRBJ1-1; v_call: TRBV27; clone_size: once; cdr3_nt: TGTGCCAGCAGTTTAGGCAGGGGCTACACTGAAGCTTTCTTT; cdr3_aa: CASSLGRGYTEAFF
d_call: -; j_call: TRBJ1-2; v_call: TRBV29-1; clone_size: -; cdr3_nt: TGCAGCGTTTCTACCGGGCCCTATGATGGCTACACCTTC; cdr3_aa: CSVSTGPYDGYTF
d_call: -; j_call: TRBJ1-6; v_call: TRBV7-9; clone_size: -; cdr3_nt: TGTGCCAGCAGCTTAGGAAACATTAATTCACCCCTCCACTTT; cdr3_aa: CASSLGNINSPLHF